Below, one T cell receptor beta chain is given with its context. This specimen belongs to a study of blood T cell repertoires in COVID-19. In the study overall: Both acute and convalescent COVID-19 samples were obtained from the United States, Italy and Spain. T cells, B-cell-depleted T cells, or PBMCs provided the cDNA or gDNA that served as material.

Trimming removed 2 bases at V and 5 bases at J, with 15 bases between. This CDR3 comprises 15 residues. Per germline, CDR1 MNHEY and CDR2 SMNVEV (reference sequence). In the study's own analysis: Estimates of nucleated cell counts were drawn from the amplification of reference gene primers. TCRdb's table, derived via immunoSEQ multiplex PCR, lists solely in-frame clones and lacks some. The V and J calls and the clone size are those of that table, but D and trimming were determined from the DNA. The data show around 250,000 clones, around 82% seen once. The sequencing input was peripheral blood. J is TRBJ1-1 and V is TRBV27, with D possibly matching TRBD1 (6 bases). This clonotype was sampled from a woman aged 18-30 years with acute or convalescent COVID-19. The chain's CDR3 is CASSLNQGIWTEAFF. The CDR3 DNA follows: TGTGCCAGCAGTTTAAACCAGGGGATTTGGACTGAAGCTTTCTTT.